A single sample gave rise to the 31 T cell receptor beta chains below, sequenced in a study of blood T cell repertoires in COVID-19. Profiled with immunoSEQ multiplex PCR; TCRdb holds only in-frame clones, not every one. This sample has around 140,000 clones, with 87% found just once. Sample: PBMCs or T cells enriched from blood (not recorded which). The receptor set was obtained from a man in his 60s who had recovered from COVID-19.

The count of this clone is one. The chain's CDR3 is CASSVDQADEQYF. CDR3 nucleotides: TGTGCCAGCAGCGTAGACCAGGCCGACGAGCAGTACTTC. The chain carries TRBV9 and TRBJ2-7; D is unclear. V lost 0 bases, J lost 5 bases, and 9 bases lay in between. The CDR3 runs 13 residues. Germline CDR1 SGDLS, CDR2 YYNGEE. The full variable domain, with the rest looked up from reference TRBV9 and TRBJ2-7, is DSGVTQTPKHLITATGQRVTLRCSPRSGDLSVYWYQQSLDQGLQFLIQYYNGEERAKGNILERFSAQQFPDLHSELNLSSLELGDSALYFCASSVDQADEQYFGPGTRLTVT.

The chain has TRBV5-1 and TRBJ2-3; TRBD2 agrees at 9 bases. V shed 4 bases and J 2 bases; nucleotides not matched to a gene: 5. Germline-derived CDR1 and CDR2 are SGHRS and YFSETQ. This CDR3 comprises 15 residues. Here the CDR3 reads CASSIAGDYTDTQYF. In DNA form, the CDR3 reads TGCGCCAGCAGCATAGCGGGGGACTACACAGATACGCAGTATTTT.

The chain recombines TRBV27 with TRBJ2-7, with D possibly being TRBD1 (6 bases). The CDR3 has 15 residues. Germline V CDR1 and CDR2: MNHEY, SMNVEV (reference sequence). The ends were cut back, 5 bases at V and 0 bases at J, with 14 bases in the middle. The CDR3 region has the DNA TGTGCCAGCAGTCCGCGGACAGTGAGCTCCTACGAGCAGTACTTC. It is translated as CASSPRTVSSYEQYF.

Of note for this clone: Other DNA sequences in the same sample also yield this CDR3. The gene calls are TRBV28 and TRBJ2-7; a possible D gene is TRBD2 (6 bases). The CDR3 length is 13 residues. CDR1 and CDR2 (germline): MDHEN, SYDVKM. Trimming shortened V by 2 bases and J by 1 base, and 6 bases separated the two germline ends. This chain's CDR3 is CASSLGGSYEQYF. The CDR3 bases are TGTGCCAGCAGTTTAGGGGGGTCCTACGAGCAGTACTTC.

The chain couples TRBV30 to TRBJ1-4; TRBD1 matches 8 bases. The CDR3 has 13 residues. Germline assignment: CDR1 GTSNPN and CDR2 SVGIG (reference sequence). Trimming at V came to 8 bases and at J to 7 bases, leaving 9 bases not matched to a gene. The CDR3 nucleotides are TGTGCCAGCACAGGGGGTAGGGGTGAAAAACTGTTTTTT. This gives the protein CASTGGRGEKLFF.

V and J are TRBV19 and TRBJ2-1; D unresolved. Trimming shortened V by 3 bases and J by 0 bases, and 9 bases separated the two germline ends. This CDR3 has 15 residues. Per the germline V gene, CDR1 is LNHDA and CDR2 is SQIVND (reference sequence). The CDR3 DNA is TGTGCCAGTAGTATCGGGTCTGGCTCCTACAATGAGCAGTTCTTC. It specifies CASSIGSGSYNEQFF.

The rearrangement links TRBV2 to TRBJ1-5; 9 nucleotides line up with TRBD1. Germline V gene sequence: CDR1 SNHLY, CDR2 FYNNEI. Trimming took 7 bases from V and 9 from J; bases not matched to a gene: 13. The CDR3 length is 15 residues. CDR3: CASKGTGLSGPPQHF. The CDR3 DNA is TGTGCCAGCAAGGGGACAGGGCTCTCGGGTCCGCCCCAGCATTTT.

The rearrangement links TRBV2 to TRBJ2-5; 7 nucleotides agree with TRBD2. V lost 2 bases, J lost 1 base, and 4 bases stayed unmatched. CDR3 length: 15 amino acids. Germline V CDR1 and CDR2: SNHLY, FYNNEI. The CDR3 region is CASSEMGGPQETQYF. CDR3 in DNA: TGTGCCAGCAGTGAAATGGGAGGGCCCCAAGAGACCCAGTACTTC.

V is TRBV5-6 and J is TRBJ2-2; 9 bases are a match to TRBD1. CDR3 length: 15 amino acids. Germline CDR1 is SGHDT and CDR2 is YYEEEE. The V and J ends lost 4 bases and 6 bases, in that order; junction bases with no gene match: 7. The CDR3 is CASSVGTGLAGELFF. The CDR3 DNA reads TGTGCCAGCAGCGTGGGGACAGGGTTGGCCGGGGAGCTGTTTTTT.

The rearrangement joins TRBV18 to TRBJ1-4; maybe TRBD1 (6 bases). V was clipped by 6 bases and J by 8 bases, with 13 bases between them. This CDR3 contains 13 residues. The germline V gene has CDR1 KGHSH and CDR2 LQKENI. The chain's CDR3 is CASSQERGEKLFF. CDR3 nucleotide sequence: TGTGCCAGCTCGCAAGAGAGGGGGGAAAAACTGTTTTTT.

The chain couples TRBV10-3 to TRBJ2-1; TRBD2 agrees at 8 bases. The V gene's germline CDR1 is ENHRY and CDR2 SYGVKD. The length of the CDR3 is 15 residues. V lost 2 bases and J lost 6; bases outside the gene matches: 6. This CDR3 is CAISEGSGRTNEQFF. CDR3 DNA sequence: TGTGCCATCAGTGAGGGAAGCGGGAGAACCAATGAGCAGTTCTTC.

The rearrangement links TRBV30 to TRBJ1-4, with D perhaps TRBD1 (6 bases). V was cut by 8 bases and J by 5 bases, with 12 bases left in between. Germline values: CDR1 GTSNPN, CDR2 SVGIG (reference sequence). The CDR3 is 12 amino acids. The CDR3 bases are TGTGCCGGCCAGGGGCGGAATGAAAAACTGTTTTTT. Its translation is CAGQGRNEKLFF.

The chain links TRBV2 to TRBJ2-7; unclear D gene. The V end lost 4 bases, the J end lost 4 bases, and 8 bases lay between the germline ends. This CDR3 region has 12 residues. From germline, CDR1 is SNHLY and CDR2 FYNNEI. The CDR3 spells CASSATPYEQYF. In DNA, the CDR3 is TGTGCCAGCAGTGCGACACCTTACGAGCAGTACTTC. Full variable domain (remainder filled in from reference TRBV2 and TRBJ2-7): EPEVTQTPSHQVTQMGQEVILRCVPISNHLYFYWYRQILGQKVEFLVSFYNNEISEKSEIFDDQFSVERPDGSNFTLKIRSTKLEDSAMYFCASSATPYEQYFGPGTRLTVT.

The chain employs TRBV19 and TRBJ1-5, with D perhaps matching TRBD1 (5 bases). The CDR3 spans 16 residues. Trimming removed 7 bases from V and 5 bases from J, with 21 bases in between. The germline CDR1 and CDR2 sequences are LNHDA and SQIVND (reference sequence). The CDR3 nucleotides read TGTGCCAGTACCCTTCGAGGACGACAGAGCGATCAGCCCCAGCATTTT. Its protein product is CASTLRGRQSDQPQHF.

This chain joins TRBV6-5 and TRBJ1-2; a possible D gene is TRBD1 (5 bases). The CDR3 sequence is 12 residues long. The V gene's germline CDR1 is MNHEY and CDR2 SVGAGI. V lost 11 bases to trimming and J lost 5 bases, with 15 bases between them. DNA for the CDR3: TGTGCCCGCGGGGAGGGGCATTATGGCTACACCTTC. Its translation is CARGEGHYGYTF.

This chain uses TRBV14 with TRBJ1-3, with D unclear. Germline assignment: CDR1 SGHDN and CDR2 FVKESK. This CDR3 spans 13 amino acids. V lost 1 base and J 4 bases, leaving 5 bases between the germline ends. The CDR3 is CASSQVSGNTIYF. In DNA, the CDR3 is TGTGCCAGCAGCCAAGTCTCCGGAAACACCATATATTTT.

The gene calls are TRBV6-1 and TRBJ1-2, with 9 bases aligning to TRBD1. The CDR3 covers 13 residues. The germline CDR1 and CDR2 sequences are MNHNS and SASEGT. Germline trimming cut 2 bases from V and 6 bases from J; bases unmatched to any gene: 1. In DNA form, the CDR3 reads TGTGCCAGCAGTGAAACAGGGGGCAATGGCTACACCTTC. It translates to CASSETGGNGYTF.

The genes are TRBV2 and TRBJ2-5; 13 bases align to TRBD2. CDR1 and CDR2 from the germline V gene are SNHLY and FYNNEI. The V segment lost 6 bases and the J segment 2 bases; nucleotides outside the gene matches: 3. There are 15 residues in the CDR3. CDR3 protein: CASSGTSGKQETQYF. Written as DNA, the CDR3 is TGTGCCAGCAGCGGGACTAGCGGGAAACAAGAGACCCAGTACTTC.

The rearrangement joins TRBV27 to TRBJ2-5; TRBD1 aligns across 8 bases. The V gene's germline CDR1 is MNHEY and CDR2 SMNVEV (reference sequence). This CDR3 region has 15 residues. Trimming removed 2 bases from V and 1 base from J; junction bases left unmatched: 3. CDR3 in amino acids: CASSLGTGIQETQYF. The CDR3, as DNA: TGTGCCAGCAGTTTAGGGACAGGAATCCAAGAGACCCAGTACTTC.

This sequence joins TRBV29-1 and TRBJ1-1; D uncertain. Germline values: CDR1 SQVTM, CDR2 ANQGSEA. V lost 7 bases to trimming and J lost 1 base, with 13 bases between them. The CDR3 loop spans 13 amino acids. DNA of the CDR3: TGCAGCGCAAATCAAGATAGGAACACTGAAGCTTTCTTT. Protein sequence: CSANQDRNTEAFF.

The CDR3, as DNA: TGCGCCAGCAGTGTTGGGCCTGGAAACACCATATATTTT. Amino acid sequence: CASSVGPGNTIYF. V gene TRBV10-1 combines with J gene TRBJ1-3; D is unresolved. V was pared by 4 bases and J by 2 bases, with 6 bases between. The CDR3 is made up of 13 amino acids. The germline CDR1 and CDR2 sequences are WNHNN and SYGVQD (reference sequence).

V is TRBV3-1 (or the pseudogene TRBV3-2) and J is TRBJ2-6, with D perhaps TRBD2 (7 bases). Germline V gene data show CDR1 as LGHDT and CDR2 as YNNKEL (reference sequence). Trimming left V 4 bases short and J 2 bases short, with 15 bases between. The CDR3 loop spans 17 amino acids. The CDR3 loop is CASSPQRGGTGANVLTF. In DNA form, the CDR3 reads TGTGCCAGCAGCCCCCAAAGGGGGGGCACTGGGGCCAACGTCCTGACTTTC.

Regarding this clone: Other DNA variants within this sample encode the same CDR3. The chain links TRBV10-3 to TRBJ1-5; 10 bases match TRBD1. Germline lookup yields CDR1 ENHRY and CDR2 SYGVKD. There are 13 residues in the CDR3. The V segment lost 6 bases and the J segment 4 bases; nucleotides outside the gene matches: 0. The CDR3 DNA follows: TGTGCCATCAGGGGACAGGGGAATCAGCCCCAGCATTTT. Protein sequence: CAIRGQGNQPQHF.

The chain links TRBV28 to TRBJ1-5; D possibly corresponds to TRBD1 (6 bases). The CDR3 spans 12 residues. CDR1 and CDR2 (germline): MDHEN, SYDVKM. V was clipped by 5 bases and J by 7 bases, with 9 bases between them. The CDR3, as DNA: TGTGCCAGCAGTGGACAGTGGCAGCCCCAGCATTTT. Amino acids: CASSGQWQPQHF.

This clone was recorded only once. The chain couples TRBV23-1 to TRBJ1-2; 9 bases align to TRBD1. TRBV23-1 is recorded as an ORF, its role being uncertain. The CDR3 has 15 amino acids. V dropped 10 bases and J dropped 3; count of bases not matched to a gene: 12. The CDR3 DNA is TGCGCCATCTACAGGGGGCGCCTGGAAGACTATGGCTACACCTTC. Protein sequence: CAIYRGRLEDYGYTF.

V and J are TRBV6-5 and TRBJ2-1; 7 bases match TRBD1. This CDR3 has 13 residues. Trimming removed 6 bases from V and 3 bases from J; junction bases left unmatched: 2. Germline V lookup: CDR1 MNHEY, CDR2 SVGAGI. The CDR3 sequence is CASSRDSYNEQFF. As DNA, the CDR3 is TGTGCCAGCAGCCGGGACAGCTACAATGAGCAGTTCTTC.

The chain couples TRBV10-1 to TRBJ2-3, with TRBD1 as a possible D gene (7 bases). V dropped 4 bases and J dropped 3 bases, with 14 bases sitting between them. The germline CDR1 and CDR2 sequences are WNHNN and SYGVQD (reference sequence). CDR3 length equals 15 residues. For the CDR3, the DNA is TGCGCCAGCAGTGCTCCAGGGGGGAGTACAGATACGCAGTATTTT. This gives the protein CASSAPGGSTDTQYF.

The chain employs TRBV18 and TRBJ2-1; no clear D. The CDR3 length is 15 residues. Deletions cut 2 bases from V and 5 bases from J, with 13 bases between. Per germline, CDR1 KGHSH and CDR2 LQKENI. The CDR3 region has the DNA TGTGCCAGCTCACCAAGTCTCACACAACACAATGAGCAGTTCTTC. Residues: CASSPSLTQHNEQFF.

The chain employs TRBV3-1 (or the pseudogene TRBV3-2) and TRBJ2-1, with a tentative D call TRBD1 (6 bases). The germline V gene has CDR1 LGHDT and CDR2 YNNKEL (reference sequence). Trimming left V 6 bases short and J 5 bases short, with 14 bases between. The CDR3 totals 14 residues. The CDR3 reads CASSTGTLNNEQFF. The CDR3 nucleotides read TGTGCCAGCAGTACCGGGACACTAAACAATGAGCAGTTCTTC.

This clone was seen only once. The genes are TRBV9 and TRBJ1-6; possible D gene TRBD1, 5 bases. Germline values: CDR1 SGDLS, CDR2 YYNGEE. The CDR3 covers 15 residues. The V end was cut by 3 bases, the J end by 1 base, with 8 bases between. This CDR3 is CASSEQGSYNSPLHF. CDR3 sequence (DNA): TGTGCCAGCAGCGAGCAGGGATCCTATAATTCACCCCTCCACTTT.

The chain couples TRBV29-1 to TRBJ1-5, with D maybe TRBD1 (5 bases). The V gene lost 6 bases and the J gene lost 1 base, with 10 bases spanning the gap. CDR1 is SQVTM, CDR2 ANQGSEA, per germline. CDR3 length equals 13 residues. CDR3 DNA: TGCAGCGTCGGGCAGGGAAGCAATCAGCCCCAGCATTTT. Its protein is CSVGQGSNQPQHF. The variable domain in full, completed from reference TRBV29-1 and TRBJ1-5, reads SAVISQKPSRDICQRGTSLTIQCQVDSQVTMMFWYRQQPGQSLTLIATANQGSEATYESGFVIDKFPISRPNLTFSTLTVSNMSPEDSSIYLCSVGQGSNQPQHFGDGTRLSIL.